The text below deals with one T cell receptor beta chain. The record originates from a study of T cell repertoires in cytomegalovirus infection. TCRdb re-called the reads through MiXCR, storing one row per CDR3 protein. The sample yields approximately 700,000 distinct CDR3 sequences, approximately 40% seen once. This TCR was recovered from a human donor in good health (CMV status not recorded). Some clones in this sample may be carry-over from other donors' samples. The sequenced material came from PBMCs.

CDR3: CARSLGSGSSYNSPLHF. The CDR3 region has the DNA TGTGCCAGAAGCCTGGGCTCGGGGAGCTCCTATAATTCACCCCTCCACTTT. This chain links TRBV5-3 with TRBJ1-6; D is undetermined. TRBV5-3 is placed among ORFs of uncertain function. This CDR3 has 17 amino acids. Deletions cut 4 bases from V and 0 bases from J, with 14 bases between.